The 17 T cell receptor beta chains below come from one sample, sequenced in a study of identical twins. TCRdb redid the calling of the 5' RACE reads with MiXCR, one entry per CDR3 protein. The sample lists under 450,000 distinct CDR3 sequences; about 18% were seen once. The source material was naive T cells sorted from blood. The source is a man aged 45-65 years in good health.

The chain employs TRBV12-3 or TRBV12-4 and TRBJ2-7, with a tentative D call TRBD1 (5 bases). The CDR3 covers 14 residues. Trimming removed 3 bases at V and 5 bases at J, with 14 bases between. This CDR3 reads CASSLRKGSHEQYF. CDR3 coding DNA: TGTGCCAGCAGTTTGAGGAAGGGGTCCCACGAGCAGTACTTC.

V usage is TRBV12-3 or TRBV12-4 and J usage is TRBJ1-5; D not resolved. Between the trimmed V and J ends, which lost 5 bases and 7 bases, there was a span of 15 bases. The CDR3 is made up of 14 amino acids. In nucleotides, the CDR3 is TGTGCCAGCAGTGGGTTAGGGAGGATCCAGCCCCAGCATTTT. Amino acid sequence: CASSGLGRIQPQHF.

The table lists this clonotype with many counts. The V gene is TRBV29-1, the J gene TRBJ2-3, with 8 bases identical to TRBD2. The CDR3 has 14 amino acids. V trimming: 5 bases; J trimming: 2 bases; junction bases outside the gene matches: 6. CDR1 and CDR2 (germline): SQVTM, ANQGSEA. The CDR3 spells CSVPRGGFTDTQYF. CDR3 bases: TGCAGCGTTCCCCGGGGGGGATTCACAGATACGCAGTATTTT.

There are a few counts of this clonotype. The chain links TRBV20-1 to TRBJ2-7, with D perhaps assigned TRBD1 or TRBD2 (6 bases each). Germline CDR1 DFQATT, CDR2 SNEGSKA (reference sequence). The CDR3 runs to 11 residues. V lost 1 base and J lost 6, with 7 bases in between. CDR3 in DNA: TGCAGTGCTAGAGCGGGGGCCGAGCAGTACTTC. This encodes CSARAGAEQYF.

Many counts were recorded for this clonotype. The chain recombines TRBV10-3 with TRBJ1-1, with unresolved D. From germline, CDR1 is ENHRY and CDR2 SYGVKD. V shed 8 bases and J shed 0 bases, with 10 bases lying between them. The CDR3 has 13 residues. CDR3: CAISAGMNTEAFF. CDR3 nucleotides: TGTGCCATCTCGGCAGGTATGAACACTGAAGCTTTCTTT.

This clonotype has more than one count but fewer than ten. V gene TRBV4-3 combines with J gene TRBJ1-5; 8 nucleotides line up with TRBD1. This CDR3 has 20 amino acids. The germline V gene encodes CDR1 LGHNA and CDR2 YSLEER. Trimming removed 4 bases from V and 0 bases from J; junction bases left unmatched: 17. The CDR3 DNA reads TGCGCCAGCAGCCCTATATTCATTGGGACAGGCTCTTATAGCAATCAGCCCCAGCATTTT. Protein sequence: CASSPIFIGTGSYSNQPQHF.

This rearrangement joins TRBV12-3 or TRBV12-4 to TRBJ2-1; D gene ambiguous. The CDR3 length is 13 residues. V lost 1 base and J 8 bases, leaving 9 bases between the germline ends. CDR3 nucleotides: TGTGCCAGCAGTTTAGGCCGACACGATGAGCAGTTCTTC. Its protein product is CASSLGRHDEQFF.

Written as DNA, the CDR3 is TGTGCCAGCAGTCCCGTAGCGGGAGGGCCGGTTGATGAGCAGTTCTTC. Encoded protein: CASSPVAGGPVDEQFF. The chain is built from TRBV12-3 or TRBV12-4 and TRBJ2-1, with 11 bases fitting TRBD2. The length of the CDR3 is 16 residues. V trimming: 5 bases; J trimming: 8 bases; junction bases outside the gene matches: 11.

CDR3 coding DNA: TGTGCCATCAGTTTGGGACAGGGGGAAGACAATGAGCAGTTCTTC. Translation gives CAISLGQGEDNEQFF. V gene TRBV10-3 combines with J gene TRBJ2-1; the match to TRBD1 covers 11 bases. The germline V gene has CDR1 ENHRY and CDR2 SYGVKD. With V trimmed by 5 bases and J by 5 bases, 5 bases remained unmatched. The CDR3 is 15 residues long.

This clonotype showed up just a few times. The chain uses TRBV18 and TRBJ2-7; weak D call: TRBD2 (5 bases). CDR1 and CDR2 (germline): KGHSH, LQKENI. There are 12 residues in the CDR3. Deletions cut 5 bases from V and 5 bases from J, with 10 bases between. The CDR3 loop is CASSARVDEQYF. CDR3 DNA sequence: TGTGCCAGCTCAGCGAGGGTAGACGAGCAGTACTTC.

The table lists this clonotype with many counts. CDR3 DNA: TGCAGTGCTTCTCGACAGGGGATGGCTTCACCCCTCCACTTT. It specifies CSASRQGMASPLHF. The chain is built from TRBV20-1 and TRBJ1-6, with TRBD1 matching 8 bases. The V gene end was trimmed by 5 bases and the J gene end by 9 bases; junction bases not matched to a gene: 9. The length of the CDR3 is 14 residues. CDR1 and CDR2 from the germline V gene are DFQATT and SNEGSKA (reference sequence).

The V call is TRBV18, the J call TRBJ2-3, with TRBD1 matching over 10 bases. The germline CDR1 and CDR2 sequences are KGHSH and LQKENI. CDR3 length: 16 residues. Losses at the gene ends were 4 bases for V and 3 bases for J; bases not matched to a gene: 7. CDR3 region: CASSLTTGGLTDTQYF. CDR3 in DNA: TGTGCCAGCTCACTTACGACAGGGGGCTTGACAGATACGCAGTATTTT.

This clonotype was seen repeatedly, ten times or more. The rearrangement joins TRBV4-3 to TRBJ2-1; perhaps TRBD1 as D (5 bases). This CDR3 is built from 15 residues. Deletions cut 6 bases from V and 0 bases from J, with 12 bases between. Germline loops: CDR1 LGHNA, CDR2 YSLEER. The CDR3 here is CASSAADSSYNEQFF. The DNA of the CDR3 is TGCGCCAGCAGTGCCGCCGACAGCTCCTACAATGAGCAGTTCTTC.

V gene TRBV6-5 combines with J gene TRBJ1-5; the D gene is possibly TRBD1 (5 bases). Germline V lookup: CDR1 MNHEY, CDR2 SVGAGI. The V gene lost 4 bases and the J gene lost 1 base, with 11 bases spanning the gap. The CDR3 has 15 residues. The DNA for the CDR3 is TGTGCCAGCAGTTCCTACGGGGGGAGCAATCAGCCCCAGCATTTT. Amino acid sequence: CASSSYGGSNQPQHF.

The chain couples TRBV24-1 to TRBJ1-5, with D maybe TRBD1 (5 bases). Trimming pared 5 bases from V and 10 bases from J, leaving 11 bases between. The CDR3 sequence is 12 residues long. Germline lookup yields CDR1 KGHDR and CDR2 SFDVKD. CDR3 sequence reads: CATSGGGRPQHF. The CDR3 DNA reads TGTGCCACCAGTGGGGGCGGAAGACCCCAGCATTTT.

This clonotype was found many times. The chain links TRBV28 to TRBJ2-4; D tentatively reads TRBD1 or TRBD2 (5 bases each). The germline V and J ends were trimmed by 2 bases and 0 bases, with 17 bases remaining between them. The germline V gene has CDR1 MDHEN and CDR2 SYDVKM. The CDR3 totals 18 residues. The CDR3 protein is CASSLGGRLLVAKNIQYF. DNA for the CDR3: TGTGCCAGCAGTTTAGGGGGACGGTTATTAGTAGCCAAAAACATTCAGTACTTC.

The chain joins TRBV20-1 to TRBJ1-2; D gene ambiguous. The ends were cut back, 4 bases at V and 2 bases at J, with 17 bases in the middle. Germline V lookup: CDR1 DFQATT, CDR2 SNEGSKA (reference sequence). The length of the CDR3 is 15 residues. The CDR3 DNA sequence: TGCAGTGCTAATTACCGCGCGAATAGCAACTATGGCTACACCTTC. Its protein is CSANYRANSNYGYTF.